Listed here are 27 T cell receptor beta chains from one sample, sequenced in a study of blood T cell repertoires in COVID-19. Sequencing was performed with immunoSEQ multiplex PCR; in TCRdb, only in-frame clones are kept and a portion is missing. This sample carries 60,000 to 85,000 clones, approximately 86% of them seen once, and the ten largest clones take about a sixth. The sample comprised peripheral blood. The receptors were sampled from a human donor in a cohort sampled during active COVID-19.

The chain combines TRBV7-3 with TRBJ2-3; 7 bases fit TRBD1. V was clipped by 5 bases and J by 3 bases; unmatched bases: 8. The CDR3 is 15 residues long. Germline CDR1 SGHTA, CDR2 FQGTGA. In DNA, the CDR3 is TGTGCCAGCAGCCGGGACAGCCTAACAACAGATACGCAGTATTTT. Translating gives CASSRDSLTTDTQYF.

The V and J genes are TRBV25-1 and TRBJ1-2; 7 bases align to TRBD1. The V segment lost 4 bases and the J segment 4 bases; nucleotides outside the gene matches: 12. The V gene's germline CDR1 is MGHDK and CDR2 SYGVNS. The CDR3 covers 16 residues. The CDR3 coding sequence is TGTGCCAGCAGTGGGACTTTAGGACAGGTCGTCTATGGCTACACCTTC. This gives the protein CASSGTLGQVVYGYTF.

The chain carries TRBV2 and TRBJ1-5; D gene ambiguous. Trimming took off 8 bases at V and 3 bases at J, with 11 bases between the two ends. The CDR3 extends over 13 amino acids. Germline lookup yields CDR1 SNHLY and CDR2 FYNNEI. CDR3: CASQPDFNQPQHF. Here the CDR3 DNA reads TGTGCCAGCCAACCGGACTTCAATCAGCCCCAGCATTTT.

The chain joins TRBV28 to TRBJ2-5, with 10 bases that match TRBD2. This CDR3 is built from 16 residues. From germline, CDR1 is MDHEN and CDR2 SYDVKM. V trimming: 6 bases; J trimming: 2 bases; junction bases outside the gene matches: 9. CDR3 sequence (DNA): TGTGCCAGCAGCTATACCACTAGCGGGGCTCAAGAGACCCAGTACTTC. It is translated as CASSYTTSGAQETQYF.

J is TRBJ1-2 and V is TRBV16; a weak D match, TRBD1 (6 bases). V lost 4 bases to trimming and J lost 5 bases, with 20 bases between them. The CDR3 covers 16 residues. Germline values: CDR1 KGHSY, CDR2 FQNENV. The CDR3 loop is CASSPFGVGQTYGYTF. For the CDR3, the DNA is TGTGCCAGCAGCCCATTCGGCGTAGGACAGACTTATGGCTACACCTTC.

This clone was counted between two and nine times. The chain employs TRBV9 and TRBJ2-3; D remains ambiguous. V was shortened by 2 bases and J by 1 base, with 8 bases between the two germline ends. CDR3 size: 14 residues. The germline CDR1 and CDR2 sequences are SGDLS and YYNGEE. This chain's CDR3 is CASSVRRGTDTQYF. The CDR3 nucleotides are TGTGCCAGCAGCGTCAGACGGGGCACAGATACGCAGTATTTT.

This clone was found once. The chain recombines TRBV1 with TRBJ2-7; the table's D call, TRBD1, has no DNA check behind it. TRBV1 is a listed pseudogene. CDR3 size: 15 residues. DNA of the CDR3: TGCACCAGCAGCCAAGATGTCCCAGATTCCTACGAGCAGTACTTC. Translating it yields CTSSQDVPDSYEQYF.

In its sample, this clone was seen a few times. V and J are TRBV7-9 and TRBJ1-6; D remains ambiguous. Trimming cost V 1 base and J 5 bases, with 6 bases left between them. This CDR3 region has 14 residues. Germline V gives CDR1 SEHNR, CDR2 FQNEAQ (reference sequence). The CDR3 DNA sequence: TGTGCCAGCAGCTTAGGGAGGGATAATTCACCCCTCCACTTT. Its translation: CASSLGRDNSPLHF. The complete variable domain, with remaining parts taken from reference TRBV7-9 and TRBJ1-6, reads DTGVSQNPRHKITKRGQNVTFRCDPISEHNRLYWYRQTLGQGPEFLTYFQNEAQLEKSRLLSDRFSAERPKGSFSTLEIQRTEQGDSAMYLCASSLGRDNSPLHFGNGTRLTVT.

The chain couples TRBV27 to TRBJ2-7; D is unclear. The CDR3 loop spans 15 amino acids. The V gene's germline CDR1 is MNHEY and CDR2 SMNVEV (reference sequence). V lost 6 bases to trimming and J lost 2 bases, with 17 bases between them. CDR3 protein: CASSPPAGSTYEQYF. CDR3 coding DNA: TGTGCCAGCAGCCCCCCAGCCGGGTCTACCTACGAGCAGTACTTC.

This chain links TRBV6-1 with TRBJ2-6, with D possibly TRBD2 on 6 matching bases. CDR3 length: 20 amino acids. Trimming removed 3 bases at V and 0 bases at J, with 21 bases between. Germline V gives CDR1 MNHNS, CDR2 SASEGT. DNA for the CDR3: TGTGCCAGCAGTGACCTTTTGGCGACTAGTTCGGCCTCTGGGGCCAACGTCCTGACTTTC. This encodes CASSDLLATSSASGANVLTF.

This sequence joins TRBV7-9 and TRBJ2-1; weak D call: TRBD2 (5 bases). Trimming removed 5 bases at V and 8 bases at J, with 16 bases between. This CDR3 has 14 amino acids. Germline CDR1 reads SEHNR; CDR2 reads FQNEAQ (reference sequence). The CDR3 region has the DNA TGTGCCAGCAGCCCTCGGTGGAGGTTCGATGAGCAGTTCTTC. It specifies CASSPRWRFDEQFF.

The chain has TRBV3-1 (or the pseudogene TRBV3-2) and TRBJ2-3, with D tentatively TRBD2 (6 bases). There are 18 residues in the CDR3. The V end was cut by 0 bases, the J end by 4 bases, with 20 bases between. CDR1 and CDR2 (germline): LGHDT, YNNKEL (reference sequence). The CDR3 protein is CASSQESGGTSLPDTQYF. DNA of the CDR3: TGTGCCAGCAGCCAAGAGAGTGGAGGGACCTCACTCCCAGATACGCAGTATTTT.

The chain recombines TRBV4-1 with TRBJ1-2, with 11 bases that match TRBD1. Germline trimming cut 4 bases from V and 3 bases from J; bases unmatched to any gene: 7. CDR3 length equals 16 residues. Germline V gene sequence: CDR1 MGHRA, CDR2 YSYEKL. CDR3 DNA sequence: TGCGCCAGCAGCCGACGGACAGGGGGCGCGGACTATGGCTACACCTTC. This codes for CASSRRTGGADYGYTF.

This clone was seen just once. CDR3 sequence (DNA): TGTGCCAGCAGTTTTTATGGGGAGGCAGTCTCCTACGAGCAGTACTTC. The encoded protein is CASSFYGEAVSYEQYF. This sequence joins TRBV28 and TRBJ2-7; a weak D match, TRBD2 (6 bases). V lost 3 bases and J lost 0, with 15 bases in between. This CDR3 is 16 amino acids long. Germline assignment: CDR1 MDHEN and CDR2 SYDVKM.

V and J are TRBV27 and TRBJ2-5; the D gene is possibly TRBD1 (7 bases). The CDR3 totals 14 residues. Germline V CDR1 and CDR2: MNHEY, SMNVEV (reference sequence). V was trimmed by 7 bases and J by 5 bases, leaving 17 bases between them. Written as DNA, the CDR3 is TGTGCCAGCACGCCCCAGGGGGGCGGGGAGACCCAGTACTTC. It is translated as CASTPQGGGETQYF.

This rearrangement joins TRBV29-1 to TRBJ1-4; 9 bases map to TRBD1. Germline CDR1 reads SQVTM; CDR2 reads ANQGSEA. V dropped 4 bases and J dropped 7; count of bases not matched to a gene: 7. This CDR3 spans 14 amino acids. The CDR3: CSVGRDREREKLFF. The CDR3 nucleotides read TGCAGCGTTGGCCGGGACAGGGAACGTGAAAAACTGTTTTTT.

The V and J genes are TRBV6-2 or TRBV6-3 and TRBJ2-7, with a tentative D call TRBD2 (5 bases). CDR1 is MNHEY and CDR2 is SVGEGT in the germline V gene. The V and J ends lost 3 bases and 5 bases respectively, with 14 bases between them. The CDR3 totals 14 residues. DNA for the CDR3: TGTGCCAGCAGTTATGGACTCCTGTTCGACGAGCAGTACTTC. Encoded protein: CASSYGLLFDEQYF.

The CDR3 protein is CASGDSSYEQYF. The CDR3 DNA is TGTGCCAGCGGGGACAGTTCCTACGAGCAGTACTTC. This sequence joins TRBV27 and TRBJ2-7; TRBD1 matches 7 bases. The CDR3 is 12 residues long. With V trimmed by 8 bases and J by 1 base, 2 bases remained unmatched. Germline loops: CDR1 MNHEY, CDR2 SMNVEV (reference sequence).

This sequence joins TRBV30 and TRBJ1-2; TRBD1 matches 10 bases. J lost 5 bases, V lost 1 base, and 7 bases had no gene match. This CDR3 has 15 amino acids. Germline values: CDR1 GTSNPN, CDR2 SVGIG (reference sequence). CDR3 amino acids: CAWSGQGALVYGYTF. The DNA for the CDR3 is TGTGCCTGGAGTGGACAGGGGGCCTTGGTGTATGGCTACACCTTC.

V gene TRBV28 combines with J gene TRBJ1-2; D is perhaps TRBD1 (6 bases). The CDR3 totals 15 residues. Germline V lookup: CDR1 MDHEN, CDR2 SYDVKM. V gave up 4 bases and J gave up 2 bases, with 14 bases separating them. In nucleotides, the CDR3 is TGTGCCAGCAGTTCACGGACAGCTCTCAACTATGGCTACACCTTC. It yields the protein CASSSRTALNYGYTF.

The chain combines TRBV27 with TRBJ1-6; 8 bases fit TRBD1. The junction had 7 bases not matched to a gene; V was cut back by 4 bases and J by 8 bases. Looked up from germline, CDR1 is MNHEY and CDR2 is SMNVEV (reference sequence). The CDR3 runs to 15 residues. CDR3 bases: TGTGCCAGCAGTTACAGGGGGATTAAAGATTCACCCCTCCACTTT. Translating it yields CASSYRGIKDSPLHF.

The chain recombines TRBV11-1 with TRBJ2-1, with D hard to call. Trimming removed 1 base from V and 9 bases from J, with 7 bases in between. The CDR3 sequence is 12 residues long. The germline gives CDR1 SGHAT, CDR2 FQDESV (reference sequence). CDR3 coding DNA: TGTGCCAGCAGCTTAGTAGCTATTGAGCAGTTCTTC. It translates to CASSLVAIEQFF.

V gene TRBV10-2 combines with J gene TRBJ1-1; D unresolved. The germline V gene encodes CDR1 WSHSY and CDR2 SAAADI. Trimming pared 1 base from V and 1 base from J, leaving 4 bases between. This CDR3 is 13 amino acids long. The CDR3 loop reads CASSEWPNTEAFF. The CDR3 bases are TGCGCCAGCAGTGAGTGGCCGAACACTGAAGCTTTCTTT.

The chain uses TRBV9 and TRBJ1-3, with TRBD1 matching 8 bases. J was trimmed by 2 bases and V by 0 bases; bases with no gene match: 4. There are 16 residues in the CDR3. The germline V gene has CDR1 SGDLS and CDR2 YYNGEE. CDR3: CASSVGTGNAGNTIYF. The CDR3 DNA reads as TGTGCCAGCAGCGTAGGGACAGGGAACGCTGGAAACACCATATATTTT.

The chain joins TRBV5-1 to TRBJ1-2; D may be TRBD1 (6 bases). CDR1 is SGHRS and CDR2 is YFSETQ in the germline V gene. V lost 5 bases and J lost 3, with 11 bases in between. This CDR3 comprises 13 residues. In DNA, the CDR3 is TGCGCCAGCAGTTATCACAGGGACTATGGCTACACCTTC. Translating it yields CASSYHRDYGYTF.

V usage is TRBV28 and J usage is TRBJ2-3; maybe TRBD1 (6 bases). Germline CDR1 is MDHEN and CDR2 is SYDVKM. The ends were cut back, 7 bases at V and 2 bases at J, with 22 bases in the middle. The CDR3 totals 17 residues. CDR3 amino acids: CASIKSPGASHTDTQYF. CDR3 DNA: TGTGCCAGCATAAAAAGTCCAGGGGCTTCCCACACAGATACGCAGTATTTT. Based on the CDR3 plus reference TRBV28 and TRBJ2-3, the full variable domain is DVKVTQSSRYLVKRTGEKVFLECVQDMDHENMFWYRQDPGLGLRLIYFSYDVKMKEKGDIPEGYSVSREKKERFSLILESASTNQTSMYLCASIKSPGASHTDTQYFGPGTRLTVL.

The chain recombines TRBV6-1 with TRBJ2-5; D is perhaps TRBD2 (5 bases). CDR3 length: 15 residues. CDR1 is MNHNS and CDR2 is SASEGT in the germline V gene. The ends were cut back, 0 bases at V and 5 bases at J, with 13 bases in the middle. CDR3 DNA sequence: TGTGCCAGCAGTGAAGCGGCCGGGGTTTGGGAGACCCAGTACTTC. As protein: CASSEAAGVWETQYF.